A single T cell receptor (beta chain) is shown here with its context. The antigen remains undetermined. This sample is part of a study of T cell responses to AZD1222 COVID-19 vaccine. The CDR3 spans 14 residues. The germline V gene encodes CDR1 KGHSH and CDR2 LQKENI. Trimming at V came to 6 bases and at J to 5 bases, leaving 4 bases not matched to a gene. Repertoires were generated with immunoSEQ multiplex PCR, while TCRdb's copy carries only in-frame clones and drops some. Of some 150,000 clones listed, approximately 90% are singletons. Study-level results: Distributed over spike, vaccine-associated CD4 TCRs predominated at 160-218 and 743-854. Samples come after the peak T cell response, not at day 14.

The TCR sequence derives from an adult who received the MenACWY meningococcal vaccine as a control. The chain has TRBV18 and TRBJ1-5; 10 bases match TRBD1. The sequencing here drew on peripheral blood, taken 28 days after the second dose of the MenACWY control vaccine. Here the CDR3 reads CASSTGTGDQPQHF. CDR3 DNA sequence: TGTGCCAGCTCGACCGGGACAGGGGATCAGCCCCAGCATTTT.